Below, 18 T cell receptor beta chains from the same sample are listed, as sequenced in a study of cytomegalovirus exposure and HLA in healthy donors. Both 60 Vbeta primers and 13 Jbeta primers went into the PCR. Assay used: immunoSEQ multiplex PCR; TCRdb lists only in-frame clones, some missing. The sample lists some 120,000 clones, around 72% occurring once. Sequenced sample: PBMCs. The receptor set was obtained from a man aged 25-45 years in good health and CMV-seronegative.

The chain uses TRBV9 and TRBJ2-1, with 9 positions matching TRBD2. The CDR3 length is 16 residues. Germline trimming cut 0 bases from V and 7 bases from J; bases unmatched to any gene: 8. CDR1 is SGDLS, CDR2 YYNGEE, per germline. CDR3 loop: CASSVVRASGVNEQFF. Written as DNA, the CDR3 is TGTGCCAGCAGCGTAGTGCGGGCTAGCGGGGTGAATGAGCAGTTCTTC.

This chain uses TRBV27 with TRBJ1-2; D is uncertain. The CDR3 consists of 16 residues. Germline V gives CDR1 MNHEY, CDR2 SMNVEV (reference sequence). V lost 3 bases and J lost 4, with 18 bases in between. The CDR3 protein is CASSLFLSGSPYGYTF. CDR3 nucleotides: TGTGCCAGCAGTTTGTTCCTTTCCGGTTCACCCTATGGCTACACCTTC.

In its sample, this clone was seen a few times. The chain employs TRBV7-2 and TRBJ1-6, with 8 bases that match TRBD1. V was clipped by 4 bases and J by 8 bases; unmatched bases: 4. The germline V gene has CDR1 SGHTA and CDR2 FQGNSA. The length of the CDR3 is 14 residues. The CDR3 DNA reads as TGTGCCAGCAGCTCCAGGGGGCGGGATTCACCCCTCCACTTT. Amino acid sequence: CASSSRGRDSPLHF.

J is TRBJ2-3 and V is TRBV13; D is possibly TRBD1 (6 bases). The V gene's germline CDR1 is PRHDT and CDR2 FYEKMQ (reference sequence). This CDR3 comprises 13 residues. V was shortened by 2 bases and J by 12 bases, with 15 bases between the two germline ends. CDR3 sequence: CASSLKRTAAQYF. CDR3 coding DNA: TGTGCCAGCAGCTTAAAACGGACAGCGGCTCAGTATTTT.

The chain recombines TRBV10-3 with TRBJ1-2, with TRBD1 matching 9 bases. The V segment lost 4 bases and the J segment 2 bases; nucleotides outside the gene matches: 2. The CDR3 totals 14 residues. Germline values: CDR1 ENHRY, CDR2 SYGVKD. The CDR3 region has the DNA TGTGCCATCAGTGGGACAGGGGCCAACTATGGCTACACCTTC. This encodes CAISGTGANYGYTF.

CDR3 residues: CASSIAGVYEQYF. CDR3 bases: TGTGCCAGTAGTATAGCTGGAGTCTACGAGCAGTACTTC. The V and J genes are TRBV19 and TRBJ2-7; D gene ambiguous. V dropped 1 base and J dropped 3 bases, with 7 bases sitting between them. The germline CDR1 and CDR2 sequences are LNHDA and SQIVND (reference sequence). The CDR3 consists of 13 residues.

The chain combines TRBV6-5 with TRBJ2-7; TRBD1 matches at 7 bases. The CDR3 contains 15 residues. The V gene end was trimmed by 8 bases and the J gene end by 2 bases; junction bases not matched to a gene: 12. Germline values: CDR1 MNHEY, CDR2 SVGAGI. The CDR3 DNA reads TGTGCCAGCGCTACCCCAGGGGGTCTTGCCTACGAGCAGTACTTC. Translation: CASATPGGLAYEQYF.

V is TRBV4-2 and J is TRBJ1-1; 9 nucleotides align to TRBD1. Germline V gene lookup returns CDR1 LGHNA and CDR2 YNFKEQ. This CDR3 has 17 residues. Germline trimming cut 4 bases from V and 2 bases from J; bases unmatched to any gene: 11. The CDR3 DNA is TGTGCCAGCAGCCGTTATCCGGGACAGGGATTTAACACTGAAGCTTTCTTT. It translates to CASSRYPGQGFNTEAFF.

This chain connects TRBV5-4 to TRBJ2-5, with D possibly TRBD2 on 5 matching bases. Trimming removed 0 bases at V and 1 base at J, with 10 bases between. The CDR3 has 15 residues. CDR1 is SGHNT and CDR2 is YYREEE in the germline V gene (reference sequence). DNA of the CDR3: TGTGCCAGCAGCTTGGCCGGGGTAGGCCAAGAGACCCAGTACTTC. Translation: CASSLAGVGQETQYF.

The V and J genes are TRBV5-6 and TRBJ2-6; 7 nucleotides agree with TRBD2. Germline trimming cut 2 bases from V and 1 base from J; bases unmatched to any gene: 0. The CDR3 has 15 residues. Per germline, CDR1 SGHDT and CDR2 YYEEEE. CDR3 loop: CASSFGGSGANVLTF. The CDR3 DNA sequence: TGTGCCAGCAGCTTCGGGGGGTCTGGGGCCAACGTCCTGACTTTC.

This rearrangement joins TRBV7-9 to TRBJ2-3, with TRBD2 as a possible D gene (6 bases). CDR1 is SEHNR and CDR2 is FQNEAQ in the germline V gene (reference sequence). The CDR3 has 15 amino acids. V lost 3 bases to trimming and J lost 4 bases, with 14 bases between them. CDR3 amino acids: CASSFRQGLADTQYF. In DNA, the CDR3 is TGTGCCAGCAGCTTTAGGCAGGGACTCGCAGATACGCAGTATTTT.

V is TRBV7-2 and J is TRBJ2-5; 8 bases fit TRBD2. The junction had 7 bases not matched to a gene; V was cut back by 2 bases and J by 5 bases. This CDR3 contains 15 residues. Germline V CDR1 and CDR2: SGHTA, FQGNSA. Here the CDR3 DNA reads TGTGCCAGCAGCTTAAGAGTAGCGGGGTGGGAGACCCAGTACTTC. Its protein product is CASSLRVAGWETQYF.

The chain is built from TRBV6-6 and TRBJ1-2, with TRBD1 matching over 7 bases. Germline lookup yields CDR1 MNHNY and CDR2 SVGAGI (reference sequence). The CDR3 is made up of 13 amino acids. V shed 6 bases, J shed 4 bases, and the junction held 5 bases outside the gene matches. The CDR3 DNA reads TGTGCCAGCAGCCCAACAGGGGTCTATGGCTACACCTTC. The encoded protein is CASSPTGVYGYTF.

The V call is TRBV19, the J call TRBJ2-7, with D tentatively TRBD2 (6 bases). This CDR3 spans 13 amino acids. Germline V CDR1 and CDR2: LNHDA, SQIVND (reference sequence). V was cut by 4 bases and J by 4 bases, with 11 bases left in between. DNA of the CDR3: TGTGCCAGTAGTAATCCGGGGGAGTACGAGCAGTACTTC. Its protein product is CASSNPGEYEQYF.

The V and J genes are TRBV4-2 and TRBJ1-3, with TRBD1 identical over 9 bases. The CDR3 has 17 residues. Germline V gene lookup returns CDR1 LGHNA and CDR2 YNFKEQ. J gave up 1 base and V 3 bases, and 7 bases lay outside the gene matches. The CDR3 loop is CASSHRDRDESGNTIYF. CDR3 in DNA: TGTGCCAGCAGCCACCGGGACAGGGATGAGTCTGGAAACACCATATATTTT.

V is TRBV15 and J is TRBJ2-1; tentatively, D is TRBD2 (6 bases). The CDR3 is made up of 15 amino acids. Trimming pared 6 bases from V and 2 bases from J, leaving 14 bases between. The germline V gene encodes CDR1 LNHNV and CDR2 YYDKDF (reference sequence). The CDR3, as DNA: TGTGCCACCAGACTAGCAGTGGGGACCTACAATGAGCAGTTCTTC. As protein: CATRLAVGTYNEQFF.

This chain joins TRBV4-1 and TRBJ2-7; 7 positions match TRBD2. CDR1 is MGHRA and CDR2 is YSYEKL in the germline V gene. The length of the CDR3 is 16 residues. V shed 3 bases, J shed 3 bases, and the junction held 11 bases outside the gene matches. The CDR3 region has the DNA TGCGCCAGCAGCCAGGTGGGGGGGGAAAGAGTCTACGAGCAGTACTTC. It yields the protein CASSQVGGERVYEQYF.

The chain uses TRBV6-5 and TRBJ2-5, with TRBD1 matching 7 bases. The J call is uncertain, as TRBJ2-7 better fits the DNA end. Germline V lookup: CDR1 MNHEY, CDR2 SVGAGI. The CDR3 loop spans 16 amino acids. The CDR3 loop reads CASSYSIGQVAYEQYF. CDR3 bases: TGTGCCAGCAGTTACTCGATTGGACAGGTCGCCTACGAGCAGTACTTC.